These 9 T cell receptor beta chains were all obtained from the same sample, sequenced in a study of cytomegalovirus exposure and HLA in healthy donors. The PCR made use of 60 Vbeta and 13 Jbeta primers. Clones were sequenced by immunoSEQ multiplex PCR, and TCRdb holds only the in-frame ones, with some missing. The data show some 150,000 clones, roughly 75% seen once. The specimen sequenced was PBMCs. These receptor sequences come from a man aged 40-55 years in good health and CMV-seronegative.

This clone was counted once. The V gene is TRBV6-5, the J gene TRBJ2-7; the D gene is possibly TRBD2 (5 bases). V lost 5 bases and J lost 5, with 19 bases in between. CDR1 and CDR2 (germline): MNHEY, SVGAGI. This CDR3 is 15 amino acids long. CDR3 amino acids: CASSGVRGFMDEQYF. CDR3 bases: TGTGCCAGCAGTGGGGTCCGGGGTTTCATGGACGAGCAGTACTTC.

The chain carries TRBV21-1 and TRBJ1-5; the table assigns TRBD1, which was not confirmed against the DNA. TRBV21-1 is an annotated pseudogene. The CDR3 consists of 16 residues. The DNA of the CDR3 is TGTGCCAGCAGCAAAGCGTGGCAGGGGGCAGCTCAGCCCCAGCATTTT. As protein: CASSKAWQGAAQPQHF.

The genes are TRBV5-1 and TRBJ2-3, with TRBD1 matching over 7 bases. The germline gives CDR1 SGHRS, CDR2 YFSETQ. V was pared by 1 base and J by 4 bases, with 9 bases of the junction left unmatched. This CDR3 is 16 amino acids long. CDR3 loop: CASSLLTGEFSDTQYF. The DNA for the CDR3 is TGCGCCAGCAGCTTGTTAACAGGGGAATTCTCAGATACGCAGTATTTT.

This rearrangement joins TRBV9 to TRBJ1-1; the match to TRBD1 covers 7 bases. The J segment lost 6 bases and the V segment lost 0 bases, leaving 8 bases of the junction unmatched. This CDR3 comprises 15 residues. Germline V gives CDR1 SGDLS, CDR2 YYNGEE. The CDR3 sequence: CASSVEVGGFPEAFF. The DNA of the CDR3 is TGTGCCAGCAGCGTAGAAGTAGGGGGCTTTCCTGAAGCTTTCTTT.

V usage is TRBV6-6 and J usage is TRBJ2-3; D perhaps matches TRBD2 (5 bases). CDR3 size: 16 residues. Germline CDR1 is MNHNY and CDR2 is SVGAGI (reference sequence). Trimming pared 0 bases from V and 1 base from J, leaving 11 bases between. The CDR3 DNA follows: TGTGCCAGCAGTTACTCTACCGGGAAAGGCACAGATACGCAGTATTTT. Translated, it gives CASSYSTGKGTDTQYF.

This clone turned up a few times. The rearrangement joins TRBV19 to TRBJ1-2, with 7 positions matching TRBD1. The CDR3 totals 13 residues. The V segment lost 4 bases and the J segment 4 bases; nucleotides outside the gene matches: 3. Per germline, CDR1 LNHDA and CDR2 SQIVND (reference sequence). In DNA form, the CDR3 reads TGTGCCAGTAGTACGGGGACAGCCTATGGCTACACCTTC. Translating it yields CASSTGTAYGYTF.

The rearrangement uses TRBV18 and TRBJ2-2; D remains unclear. CDR1 is KGHSH and CDR2 is LQKENI in the germline V gene. This CDR3 comprises 15 residues. V shed 4 bases and J shed 2 bases, with 11 bases lying between them. Written as DNA, the CDR3 is TGTGCCAGCTCACTTCAGTCAGGAAACACCGGGGAGCTGTTTTTT. Its protein product is CASSLQSGNTGELFF.

The chain's CDR3 is CASSQERDRGFYYGYTF. Here the CDR3 DNA reads TGTGCCAGCAGCCAAGAGCGGGACAGGGGCTTCTACTATGGCTACACCTTC. The chain links TRBV4-2 to TRBJ1-2; 10 bases match TRBD1. The germline V gene encodes CDR1 LGHNA and CDR2 YNFKEQ. Trimming removed 0 bases from V and 3 bases from J; junction bases left unmatched: 7. This CDR3 has 17 amino acids.

This sequence joins TRBV5-1 and TRBJ2-1; D is unclear. Trimming removed 6 bases at V and 5 bases at J, with 9 bases between. The CDR3 length is 12 residues. Germline V CDR1 and CDR2: SGHRS, YFSETQ. The CDR3 loop is CASTARNNEQFF. The DNA for the CDR3 is TGCGCCAGCACGGCGCGGAACAATGAGCAGTTCTTC.